This entry is about one T cell receptor beta chain. The length of the CDR3 is 14 residues. Germline-derived CDR1 and CDR2 are SGDLS and YYNGEE. With 3 bases removed from V and 6 bases from J, the gap between germline ends came to 16 bases. This record belongs to a study of cytomegalovirus exposure and HLA in healthy donors. For the study at large: A prior analysis found some 110 million unique TCR beta sequences from some 200 million T cells.

The PCR made use of 60 Vbeta and 13 Jbeta primers. Using immunoSEQ multiplex PCR, the repertoire was profiled, and TCRdb retains in-frame clones only, with some absent. The sample carries approximately 280,000 clones, 70% to 90% recorded once. J is TRBJ2-7 and V is TRBV9, with D unclear. Material: PBMCs. The TCR sequence derives from a woman aged 18-29 years in good health and CMV-seronegative. The CDR3 spells CASSGSPTFSEQYF. The CDR3 nucleotides are TGTGCCAGCAGCGGATCCCCGACATTTAGCGAGCAGTACTTC.